Sequencing of this T cell receptor beta chain was carried out in a study of cytomegalovirus exposure and HLA in healthy donors. Whereas donors were nominally healthy upon sampling, unrecorded immune exposures were probable. The CDR3 consists of 11 residues. With 7 bases removed from V and 4 bases from J, the gap between germline ends came to 7 bases. Germline V gene data show CDR1 as MNHEY and CDR2 as SVGAGI. This clone was seen just once. With 60 Vbeta and 13 Jbeta primers, the PCR was carried out. The data were produced by immunoSEQ multiplex PCR, yet TCRdb's version contains in-frame clones alone and is incomplete. This sample has some 150,000 clones, with about 75% found just once.

The receptor was derived from a man aged 40-49 years in good health and CMV-seronegative. The chain employs TRBV6-5 and TRBJ1-2; D gene ambiguous. The sample comprised PBMCs. Written as DNA, the CDR3 is TGTGCCAGCAACCGGTCCTATGGCTACACCTTC. As protein: CASNRSYGYTF.